This T cell receptor beta chain was captured in a study of technical replicates of blood from four donors. Trimming cost V 3 bases and J 3 bases, with 12 bases left between them. The CDR3 consists of 14 residues. Germline V gene sequence: CDR1 LNHDA, CDR2 SQIVND (reference sequence). The protocol was immunoSEQ multiplex PCR, while the TCRdb copy is restricted to in-frame clones and leaves out a portion. The top ten clones hold 0.25% to 0.35% of a sample with tens of thousands of clones, under 95% of them seen once. The chain employs TRBV19 and TRBJ2-7; perhaps TRBD2 as D (5 bases). The TCR sequence derives from a human donor in good health. Input material: T cells isolated from PBMCs. Here the CDR3 DNA reads TGTGCCAGTAGTATTGGACGGGGTATCTACGAGCAGTACTTC. Protein: CASSIGRGIYEQYF.